This paragraph covers one T cell receptor (beta chain) sequence. Its antigen remains unknown. TCRdb keeps only in-frame clones here, not all; method: immunoSEQ multiplex PCR. Found here are about 16,000 clones, 87% of them singletons; the top ten hold approximately 3.4%. The sample comes from a study of T cells after posttransplantation cyclophosphamide. Trimming at V came to 5 bases and at J to 5 bases, leaving 6 bases not matched to a gene. Germline lookup yields CDR1 LNHDA and CDR2 SQIVND (reference sequence). CDR3 length: 14 amino acids. Findings and limits, study-wide: Donor CD8+ memory clones often dominated recipient blood repertoires at later times. After PTCy, TRB diversity resembled that of CNI/methotrexate controls. Blood and skin or GI T cell repertoires showed limited TRB overlap.

Controls had myeloablative marrow grafts with methotrexate and calcineurin inhibitor, sampled at 1 year. This receptor was taken from a male patient in his forties or fifties who received an allogeneic stem cell transplant from an unrelated donor, was CMV-positive, and had chronic GVHD only. The T cells may come from the graft donor. The chain uses TRBV19 and TRBJ2-3, with 8 bases aligning to TRBD2. Source: PBMCs, taken after an allogeneic stem cell transplant with a calcineurin inhibitor and methotrexate. As DNA, the CDR3 is TGTGCCAGTAGTGAGTCGGGGGGGGGAGATACGCAGTATTTT. Translating gives CASSESGGGDTQYF.